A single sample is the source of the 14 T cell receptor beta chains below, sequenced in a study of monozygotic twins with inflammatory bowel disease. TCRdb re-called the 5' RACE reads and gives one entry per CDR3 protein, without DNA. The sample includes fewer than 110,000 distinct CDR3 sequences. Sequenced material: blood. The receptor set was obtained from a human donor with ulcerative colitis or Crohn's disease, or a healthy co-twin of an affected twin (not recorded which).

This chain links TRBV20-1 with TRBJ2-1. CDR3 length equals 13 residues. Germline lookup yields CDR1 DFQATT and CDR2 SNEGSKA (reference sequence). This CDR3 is CSAKASSYNEQFF.

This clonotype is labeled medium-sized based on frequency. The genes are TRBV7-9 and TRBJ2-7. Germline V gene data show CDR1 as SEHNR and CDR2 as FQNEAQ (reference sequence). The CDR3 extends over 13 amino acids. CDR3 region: CASSLGVDTEQYF.

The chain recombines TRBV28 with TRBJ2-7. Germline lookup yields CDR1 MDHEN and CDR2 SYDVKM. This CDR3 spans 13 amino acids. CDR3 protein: CASSLQGPYEQYF.

This CDR3 is CASSREGSGYEQYF. This chain links TRBV3-1 with TRBJ2-7; absent DNA, TCRdb's TRBD2 call cannot be checked. Germline V lookup: CDR1 LGHDT, CDR2 YNNKEL (reference sequence). This CDR3 is built from 14 residues.

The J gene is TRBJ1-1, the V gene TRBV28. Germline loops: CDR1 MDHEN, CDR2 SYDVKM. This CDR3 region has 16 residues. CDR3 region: CASSFKSLKPNTEAFF.

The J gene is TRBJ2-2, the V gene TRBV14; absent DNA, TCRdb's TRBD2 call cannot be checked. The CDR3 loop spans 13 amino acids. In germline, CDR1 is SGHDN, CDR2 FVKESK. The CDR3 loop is CASSQGLTGELFF. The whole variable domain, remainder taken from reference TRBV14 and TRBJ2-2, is EAGVTQFPSHSVIEKGQTVTLRCDPISGHDNLYWYRRVMGKEIKFLLHFVKESKQDESGMPNNRFLAERTGGTYSTLKVQPAELEDSGVYFCASSQGLTGELFFGEGSRLTVL.

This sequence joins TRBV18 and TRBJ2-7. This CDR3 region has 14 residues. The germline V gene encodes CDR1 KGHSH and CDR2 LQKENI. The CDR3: CASSPREFPSEQYF.

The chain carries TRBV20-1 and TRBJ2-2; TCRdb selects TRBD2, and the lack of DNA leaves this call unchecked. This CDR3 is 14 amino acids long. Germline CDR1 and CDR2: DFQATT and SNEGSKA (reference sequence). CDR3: CSATRGGYTGELFF.

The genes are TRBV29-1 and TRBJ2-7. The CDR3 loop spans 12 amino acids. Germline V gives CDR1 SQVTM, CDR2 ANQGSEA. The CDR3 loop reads CSAARGSDEQYF.

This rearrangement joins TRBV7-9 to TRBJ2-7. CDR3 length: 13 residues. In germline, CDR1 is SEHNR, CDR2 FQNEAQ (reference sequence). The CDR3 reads CASSNDASYEQYF.

The CDR3 protein is CATSRVGSTDTQYF. This chain connects TRBV15 to TRBJ2-3. From germline, CDR1 is LNHNV and CDR2 YYDKDF (reference sequence). There are 14 residues in the CDR3.

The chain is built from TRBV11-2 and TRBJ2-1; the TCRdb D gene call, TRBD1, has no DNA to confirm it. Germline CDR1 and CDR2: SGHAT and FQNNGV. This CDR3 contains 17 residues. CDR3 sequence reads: CASSSQTAKSSYNEQFF.

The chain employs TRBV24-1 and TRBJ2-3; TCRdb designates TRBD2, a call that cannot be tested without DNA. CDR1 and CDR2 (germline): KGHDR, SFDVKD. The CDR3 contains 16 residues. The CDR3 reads CATSDLQGVGTDTQYF.

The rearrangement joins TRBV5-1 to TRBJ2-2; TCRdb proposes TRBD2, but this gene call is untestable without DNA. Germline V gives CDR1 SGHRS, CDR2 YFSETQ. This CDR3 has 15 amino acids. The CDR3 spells CASSEDSRDTGELFF.